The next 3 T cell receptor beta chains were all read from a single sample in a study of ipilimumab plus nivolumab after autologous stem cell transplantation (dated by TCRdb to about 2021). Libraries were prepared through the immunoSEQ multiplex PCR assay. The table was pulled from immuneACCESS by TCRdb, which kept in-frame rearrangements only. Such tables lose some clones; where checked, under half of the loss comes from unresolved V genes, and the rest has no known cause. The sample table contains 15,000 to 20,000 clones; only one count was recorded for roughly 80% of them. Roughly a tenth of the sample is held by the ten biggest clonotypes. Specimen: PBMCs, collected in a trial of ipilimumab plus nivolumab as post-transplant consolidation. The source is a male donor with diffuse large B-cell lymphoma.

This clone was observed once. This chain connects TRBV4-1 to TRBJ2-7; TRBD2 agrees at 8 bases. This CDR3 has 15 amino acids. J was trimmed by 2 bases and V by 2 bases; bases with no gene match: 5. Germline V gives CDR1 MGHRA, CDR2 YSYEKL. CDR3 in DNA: TGCGCCAGCAGCCAACCGGGACTAGGCGCCTACGAGCAGTACTTC. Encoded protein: CASSQPGLGAYEQYF.

CDR3 loop: CASSSPGLAGQSEQFF. CDR3 sequence (DNA): TGTGCCAGCAGCTCCCCTGGACTAGCGGGGCAGAGCGAGCAGTTCTTC. The rearrangement joins TRBV11-1 to TRBJ2-1, with 12 bases lining up with TRBD2. Germline values: CDR1 SGHAT, CDR2 FQDESV (reference sequence). The CDR3 loop spans 16 amino acids. With V trimmed by 4 bases and J by 10 bases, 11 bases remained unmatched.

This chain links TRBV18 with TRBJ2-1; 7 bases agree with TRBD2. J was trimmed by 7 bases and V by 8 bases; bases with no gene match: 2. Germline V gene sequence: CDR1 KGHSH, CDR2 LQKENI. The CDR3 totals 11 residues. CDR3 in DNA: TGTGCCAGCCGGCGGGGGAATGAGCAGTTCTTC. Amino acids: CASRRGNEQFF.